A single sample is the source of the 11 T cell receptor beta chains below, sequenced in a study of CD8+ T cells in alopecia areata. Treatment here: oral pan-JAK inhibitor, 5-10 mg twice daily. Sequencing templates came from extracted RNA that was reverse transcribed into cDNA. Sequenced by immunoSEQ multiplex PCR; TCRdb stores in-frame clones only, minus some. The table lists 200,000 to 250,000 clones, about 57% of them singletons, with around 1.4% in the top ten. The input for sequencing was CD4+ T cells sorted from blood, taken at week 4, from a patient treated with tofacitinib. These receptors were taken from a human donor with alopecia areata.

V and J are TRBV5-1 and TRBJ2-7, with 10 bases aligning to TRBD2. CDR1 and CDR2 (germline): SGHRS, YFSETQ. Germline trimming cut 0 bases from V and 0 bases from J; bases unmatched to any gene: 3. The CDR3 sequence is 16 residues long. CDR3 protein: CASSLVPSGGSYEQYF. CDR3 bases: TGCGCCAGCAGCTTGGTTCCTAGCGGGGGCTCCTACGAGCAGTACTTC.

This chain connects TRBV25-1 to TRBJ1-2, with 7 bases fitting TRBD1. CDR1 is MGHDK and CDR2 is SYGVNS in the germline V gene. The CDR3 runs 12 residues. V lost 4 bases, J lost 10 bases, and 6 bases stayed unmatched. The CDR3 region is CASSATGLDYTF. In DNA, the CDR3 is TGTGCCAGCAGTGCGACAGGGCTGGACTACACCTTC.

The chain uses TRBV29-1 and TRBJ2-2, with a possible D match to TRBD2 (6 bases). The CDR3 is 14 amino acids. Germline values: CDR1 SQVTM, CDR2 ANQGSEA. V lost 7 bases and J lost 0, with 12 bases in between. The CDR3 DNA follows: TGCAGCGGATCGGCGGGGACGAACACCGGGGAGCTGTTTTTT. Translation: CSGSAGTNTGELFF.

V usage is TRBV25-1 and J usage is TRBJ2-7; TRBD1 matches 9 bases. The J segment lost 5 bases and the V segment lost 6 bases, leaving 11 bases of the junction unmatched. Germline lookup yields CDR1 MGHDK and CDR2 SYGVNS. CDR3 length: 15 residues. CDR3 loop: CASSWGQGMVNEQYF. The DNA for the CDR3 is TGTGCCAGCAGCTGGGGACAGGGCATGGTCAACGAGCAGTACTTC.

The chain has TRBV15 and TRBJ2-5; a weak D match, TRBD2 (6 bases). V was shortened by 5 bases and J by 4 bases, with 14 bases between the two germline ends. The CDR3 spans 14 residues. Germline values: CDR1 LNHNV, CDR2 YYDKDF (reference sequence). DNA for the CDR3: TGTGCCACCAGCCCGACCGGGACTGCAGAGACCCAGTACTTC. The encoded protein is CATSPTGTAETQYF.

V gene TRBV5-6 combines with J gene TRBJ1-1; possibly TRBD1 for D (6 bases). Trimming stripped 2 bases from V and 6 bases from J, with 14 bases between. This CDR3 has 14 amino acids. Germline V lookup: CDR1 SGHDT, CDR2 YYEEEE. CDR3 nucleotides: TGTGCCAGCAGCTTTTATTCCAGGGGCGCTGAAGCTTTCTTT. Its translation: CASSFYSRGAEAFF.

This sequence joins TRBV4-3 and TRBJ2-5; 7 nucleotides agree with TRBD2. CDR1 is LGHNA, CDR2 YSLEER, per germline. The CDR3 loop spans 13 amino acids. The J segment lost 6 bases and the V segment lost 0 bases, leaving 1 base of the junction unmatched. The CDR3 region is CASSQDSGKTQYF. The CDR3 bases are TGCGCCAGCAGCCAAGACAGCGGGAAGACCCAGTACTTC.

The rearrangement links TRBV7-2 to TRBJ1-1; D is unresolved. There are 13 residues in the CDR3. Trimming shortened V by 3 bases and J by 0 bases, and 5 bases separated the two germline ends. CDR1 is SGHTA, CDR2 FQGNSA, per germline. CDR3 DNA: TGTGCCAGCAGCTTTAGGATGAACACTGAAGCTTTCTTT. Translating it yields CASSFRMNTEAFF.

V and J are TRBV6-5 and TRBJ2-3; no clear D gene. This CDR3 is 15 amino acids long. In germline, CDR1 is MNHEY, CDR2 SVGAGI. Trimming removed 6 bases at V and 0 bases at J, with 13 bases between. Here the CDR3 DNA reads TGTGCCAGCAGGCTCAAGTCCGCTAGCACAGATACGCAGTATTTT. It translates to CASRLKSASTDTQYF.

This clone was counted between two and nine times. The genes are TRBV6-6 and TRBJ1-1; unclear D gene. V was trimmed by 5 bases and J by 1 base, leaving 5 bases between them. Germline V gene lookup returns CDR1 MNHNY and CDR2 SVGAGI (reference sequence). This CDR3 spans 12 amino acids. The CDR3 spells CASSNPNTEAFF. In DNA, the CDR3 is TGTGCCAGCAGTAACCCGAACACTGAAGCTTTCTTT.

This clone was counted only a few times. The chain joins TRBV29-1 to TRBJ2-7; D may be TRBD2 (6 bases). Trimming cost V 3 bases and J 5 bases, with 8 bases left between them. Germline lookup yields CDR1 SQVTM and CDR2 ANQGSEA. This CDR3 region has 11 residues. The CDR3 region has the DNA TGCAGCGTTGAGCGGGGCAACGAGCAGTACTTC. This gives the protein CSVERGNEQYF.